This is a list of T cell receptor beta chains from one sample in a study of regulatory T cells in long-lasting Graves disease. TCRdb used MiXCR to reprocess the multiplex PCR reads, holding one entry per CDR3 protein. The repertoire holds fewer than 450,000 distinct CDR3 sequences, with around 20% as singletons. Sequenced material: peripheral blood mononuclear cells (PBMCs), taken when the disease was refractory, from a patient treated with antithyroid drugs. The receptors come from a female donor with Graves disease. The CDR3 runs from the conserved cysteine through the conserved F or W. Fields, in order: CDR3 protein, CDR3 DNA, CDR3 length, V gene, D gene, J gene, clone size. The D gene is left open where the match is weak. Rows give clone size only sometimes, using once, few, many, or a class for an expanded clone.

cdr3_aa: CSARDRGNSPLHF; cdr3_nt: TGCAGTGCCCGGGACAGGGGAAATTCACCCCTCCACTTT; cdr3_length: 13; v_call: TRBV20-1; d_call: TRBD1; j_call: TRBJ1-6; clone_size: few
cdr3_aa: CASSSGGTDTQYF; cdr3_nt: TGTGCCAGCAGCTCGGGAGGCACAGATACGCAGTATTTT; cdr3_length: 13; v_call: TRBV7-3; d_call: NA; j_call: TRBJ2-3; clone_size: NA
cdr3_aa: CSVGTGNTIYF; cdr3_nt: TGCAGCGTTGGTACTGGAAACACCATATATTTT; cdr3_length: 11; v_call: TRBV29-1; d_call: NA; j_call: TRBJ1-3; clone_size: NA
cdr3_aa: CASSSPPGTGGNIQYF; cdr3_nt: TGTGCCAGCAGTTCCCCCCCGGGGACAGGGGGCAACATTCAGTACTTC; cdr3_length: 16; v_call: TRBV28; d_call: TRBD1; j_call: TRBJ2-4; clone_size: many
cdr3_aa: CASSPSRHEQFF; cdr3_nt: TGTGCCAGCAGCCCTAGCCGTCATGAGCAGTTCTTC; cdr3_length: 12; v_call: TRBV27; d_call: NA; j_call: TRBJ2-1; clone_size: NA
cdr3_aa: CASSQGQPKDYEQYF; cdr3_nt: TGTGCCAGCAGCCAAGGACAGCCCAAAGACTACGAGCAGTACTTC; cdr3_length: 15; v_call: TRBV11-2; d_call: NA; j_call: TRBJ2-7; clone_size: many
cdr3_aa: CASSLKHSSYNEQFF; cdr3_nt: TGTGCCAGCAGCTTAAAACACAGCTCCTACAATGAGCAGTTCTTC; cdr3_length: 15; v_call: TRBV7-2; d_call: NA; j_call: TRBJ2-1; clone_size: NA
cdr3_aa: CASSLDGEERYGYTF; cdr3_nt: TGCGCCAGCAGCTTGGATGGGGAGGAGCGGTACGGCTACACCTTC; cdr3_length: 15; v_call: TRBV5-1; d_call: NA; j_call: TRBJ1-2; clone_size: few
cdr3_aa: CASSGYGVSYEQYF; cdr3_nt: TGTGCCAGTAGTGGGTATGGGGTCTCCTACGAGCAGTACTTC; cdr3_length: 14; v_call: TRBV19; d_call: NA; j_call: TRBJ2-7; clone_size: few
cdr3_aa: CASSPDRALAENIQYF; cdr3_nt: TGTGCCAGCAGCCCCGACAGGGCGCTAGCCGAAAACATTCAGTACTTC; cdr3_length: 16; v_call: TRBV12-3/TRBV12-4; d_call: TRBD1; j_call: TRBJ2-4; clone_size: NA
cdr3_aa: CASSYGTGAYEQYF; cdr3_nt: TGTGCCAGCAGTTACGGGACAGGGGCCTACGAGCAGTACTTC; cdr3_length: 14; v_call: TRBV6-2/TRBV6-3; d_call: TRBD1; j_call: TRBJ2-7; clone_size: many
cdr3_aa: CAARKPSTGELFF; cdr3_nt: TGTGCCGCCAGAAAACCGAGCACCGGGGAGCTGTTTTTT; cdr3_length: 13; v_call: TRBV10-3; d_call: NA; j_call: TRBJ2-2; clone_size: few
cdr3_aa: CASSSREGLETQYF; cdr3_nt: TGTGCCAGCAGCTCGCGGGAGGGCCTGGAGACCCAGTACTTC; cdr3_length: 14; v_call: TRBV7-2; d_call: TRBD2; j_call: TRBJ2-5; clone_size: many
cdr3_aa: CASSPRDFPSSYNEQFF; cdr3_nt: TGTGCCAGCAGCCCTAGGGACTTTCCAAGCTCCTACAATGAGCAGTTCTTC; cdr3_length: 17; v_call: TRBV6-2/TRBV6-3; d_call: NA; j_call: TRBJ2-1; clone_size: NA
cdr3_aa: CASSPRRGNQPQHF; cdr3_nt: TGTGCCAGCAGTCCCCGTAGAGGGAACCAGCCCCAGCATTTT; cdr3_length: 14; v_call: TRBV12-3/TRBV12-4; d_call: NA; j_call: TRBJ1-5; clone_size: many
cdr3_aa: CASSPTGGAETQYF; cdr3_nt: TGTGCCAGCAGCCCGACAGGGGGCGCCGAGACCCAGTACTTC; cdr3_length: 14; v_call: TRBV7-2; d_call: TRBD1; j_call: TRBJ2-5; clone_size: many